These 30 T cell receptor beta chains originate from one sample sequenced in a study of cytomegalovirus exposure and HLA in healthy donors. 60 Vbeta and 13 Jbeta primers were used in PCR. Some clones are missing from TCRdb's copy, which holds only in-frame ones; the method was immunoSEQ multiplex PCR. This sample has fewer than 120,000 clones, with just over 75% found just once. Source material: PBMCs. Receptor source: a young man in good health and CMV-seropositive.

The J gene is TRBJ2-5, the V gene TRBV5-1, with 8 bases lining up with TRBD2. Trimming cost V 1 base and J 1 base; bases outside gene matches: 0. This CDR3 has 14 amino acids. Germline loops: CDR1 SGHRS, CDR2 YFSETQ. CDR3 residues: CASSLSGGQETQYF. The CDR3 bases are TGCGCCAGCAGCTTGAGCGGGGGCCAAGAGACCCAGTACTTC. The full variable domain, with the rest looked up from reference TRBV5-1 and TRBJ2-5, is KAGVTQTPRYLIKTRGQQVTLSCSPISGHRSVSWYQQTPGQGLQFLFEYFSETQRNKGNFPGRFSGRQFSNSRSEMNVSTLELGDSALYLCASSLSGGQETQYFGPGTRLLVL.

The chain has TRBV27 and TRBJ2-7; TRBD1 aligns across 8 bases. Looked up from germline, CDR1 is MNHEY and CDR2 is SMNVEV (reference sequence). CDR3 length: 15 residues. J was trimmed by 3 bases and V by 6 bases; bases with no gene match: 10. Here the CDR3 DNA reads TGTGCCAGCAGCTTAACGGACAGGGATTTCTACGAGCAGTACTTC. Protein product: CASSLTDRDFYEQYF.

The chain is built from TRBV11-2 and TRBJ2-7; the match to TRBD1 covers 8 bases. Per the germline V gene, CDR1 is SGHAT and CDR2 is FQNNGV. Germline trimming cut 8 bases from V and 4 bases from J; bases unmatched to any gene: 10. The CDR3 is made up of 14 amino acids. The CDR3 region has the DNA TGTGCCAGCGCCAACGACAGGGGACAGTACGAGCAGTACTTC. This translates into CASANDRGQYEQYF.

The chain recombines TRBV7-3 with TRBJ1-1, with D possibly matching TRBD1 (5 bases). Trimming removed 5 bases at V and 5 bases at J, with 18 bases between. This CDR3 is 15 amino acids long. Germline V gives CDR1 SGHTA, CDR2 FQGTGA. The DNA for the CDR3 is TGTGCCAGCAGCCCCGGGGGTGCCCTGCGAACTGAAGCTTTCTTT. This codes for CASSPGGALRTEAFF.

The chain has TRBV9 and TRBJ1-6; TRBD1 aligns across 8 bases. The CDR3 extends over 13 amino acids. CDR1 SGDLS and CDR2 YYNGEE come from the germline V gene. The V segment lost 10 bases and the J segment 9 bases; nucleotides outside the gene matches: 9. The CDR3 DNA is TGTGCCTCCCAGACAGGGGAAAGTTCACCCCTCCACTTT. Encoded protein: CASQTGESSPLHF.

This sequence joins TRBV5-1 and TRBJ2-7; 10 nucleotides align to TRBD2. Germline CDR1 SGHRS, CDR2 YFSETQ. Germline trimming cut 0 bases from V and 2 bases from J; bases unmatched to any gene: 8. The CDR3 runs 17 residues. CDR3 protein: CASSLGSSGGSTYEQYF. CDR3 sequence (DNA): TGCGCCAGCAGCTTGGGATCTAGCGGGGGATCTACCTACGAGCAGTACTTC.

This chain connects TRBV6-5 to TRBJ2-3; D not certain. This CDR3 has 13 amino acids. The V gene's germline CDR1 is MNHEY and CDR2 SVGAGI. Trimming left V 1 base short and J 6 bases short, with 8 bases between. The CDR3 nucleotides read TGTGCCAGCAGTTACTTCGGGTACGATACGCAGTATTTT. This encodes CASSYFGYDTQYF.

This clone was counted between two and nine times. V usage is TRBV28 and J usage is TRBJ2-2; 9 bases map to TRBD1. Germline CDR1 and CDR2: MDHEN and SYDVKM. This CDR3 is 15 amino acids long. Losses at the gene ends were 6 bases for V and 4 bases for J; bases not matched to a gene: 6. The DNA for the CDR3 is TGTGCCAGCAGAGCCGGGACAGGGTTCACCGGGGAGCTGTTTTTT. It yields the protein CASRAGTGFTGELFF.

This clone appeared a single time. The chain joins TRBV19 to TRBJ1-6; D unresolved. The CDR3 extends over 17 amino acids. Germline V gene data show CDR1 as LNHDA and CDR2 as SQIVND (reference sequence). V dropped 1 base and J dropped 1 base, with 11 bases sitting between them. This CDR3 reads CASSIGGLQSYNSPLHF. CDR3 bases: TGTGCCAGTAGTATAGGAGGGCTTCAGTCCTATAATTCACCCCTCCACTTT. Full variable domain (rest looked up from reference TRBV19 and TRBJ1-6): DGGITQSPKYLFRKEGQNVTLSCEQNLNHDAMYWYRQDPGQGLRLIYYSQIVNDFQKGDIAEGYSVSREKKESFPLTVTSAQKNPTAFYLCASSIGGLQSYNSPLHFGNGTRLTVT.

The CDR3 DNA follows: TGCGCCAGCAGCCAAGTCTCAACGGGGAGTTGGCAGTACTTC. Translating gives CASSQVSTGSWQYF. V usage is TRBV4-1 and J usage is TRBJ2-7; possibly TRBD2 for D (5 bases). The V end was cut by 1 base, the J end by 9 bases, with 16 bases between. The CDR3 runs 14 residues. Germline-derived CDR1 and CDR2 are MGHRA and YSYEKL.

The CDR3 here is CATSQGHPSGTDTQYF. CDR3 bases: TGTGCCACCAGCCAGGGACACCCCTCCGGGACAGATACGCAGTATTTT. This chain links TRBV15 with TRBJ2-3; D is perhaps TRBD1 (6 bases). The V and J ends lost 5 bases and 3 bases respectively, with 18 bases between them. The germline V gene has CDR1 LNHNV and CDR2 YYDKDF (reference sequence). CDR3 length: 16 amino acids.

The chain joins TRBV29-1 to TRBJ2-7; 7 nucleotides line up with TRBD2. Germline V gene data show CDR1 as SQVTM and CDR2 as ANQGSEA. Losses at the gene ends were 3 bases for V and 0 bases for J; bases not matched to a gene: 2. The CDR3 is 13 residues long. The CDR3 region is CSVDGGSSYEQYF. In DNA, the CDR3 is TGCAGCGTTGACGGGGGGAGCTCCTACGAGCAGTACTTC.

This clone has just a few counts. This chain uses TRBV5-5 with TRBJ1-2, with 7 bases fitting TRBD1. J gave up 5 bases and V 4 bases, and 11 bases lay outside the gene matches. The CDR3 loop spans 15 amino acids. Germline V lookup: CDR1 SGHKS, CDR2 YYEKEE (reference sequence). CDR3: CASSPRPTGTYGYTF. The CDR3 region has the DNA TGTGCCAGCAGCCCCCGACCGACAGGGACATATGGCTACACCTTC. Together with reference TRBV5-5 and TRBJ1-2, the CDR3 gives the full variable domain: DAGVTQSPTHLIKTRGQQVTLRCSPISGHKSVSWYQQVLGQGPQFIFQYYEKEERGRGNFPDRFSARQFPNYSSELNVNALLLGDSALYLCASSPRPTGTYGYTFGSGTRLTVV.

CDR3: CASSIDLFRQGANYGYTF. The CDR3 nucleotides read TGTGCCAGTAGTATAGATCTCTTCCGACAGGGGGCTAACTATGGCTACACCTTC. The chain uses TRBV19 and TRBJ1-2; 9 bases align to TRBD1. CDR3 length equals 18 residues. After removal of 0 bases from V and 0 bases from J, the junction contained 8 bases not matched to a gene. In germline, CDR1 is LNHDA, CDR2 SQIVND (reference sequence).

V usage is TRBV27 and J usage is TRBJ2-1, with TRBD2 matching 8 bases. Trimming took 5 bases from V and 2 from J; bases not matched to a gene: 5. Germline values: CDR1 MNHEY, CDR2 SMNVEV (reference sequence). The CDR3 extends over 15 amino acids. The CDR3 bases are TGTGCCAGCAGTATAGGACTAGCAGCCTACAATGAGCAGTTCTTC. Residues: CASSIGLAAYNEQFF.

The V gene is TRBV5-4, the J gene TRBJ1-2; 7 bases agree with TRBD1. The length of the CDR3 is 13 residues. The germline V gene encodes CDR1 SGHNT and CDR2 YYREEE (reference sequence). With V trimmed by 5 bases and J by 8 bases, 9 bases remained unmatched. The CDR3 region is CASRSGTASGYTF. The CDR3 nucleotides are TGTGCCAGCAGATCCGGGACAGCCTCCGGCTACACCTTC.

The chain is built from TRBV6-5 and TRBJ2-3, with 8 bases lining up with TRBD2. The J segment lost 9 bases and the V segment lost 2 bases, leaving 10 bases of the junction unmatched. This CDR3 region has 15 residues. Germline values: CDR1 MNHEY, CDR2 SVGAGI. The DNA of the CDR3 is TGTGCCAGCAGTTACGGGCTAGCGGGCCCCGAGACGCAGTATTTT. Its translation: CASSYGLAGPETQYF.

The count of this clone is one. The chain combines TRBV28 with TRBJ1-6; D might be TRBD1 (6 bases). Trimming left V 2 bases short and J 6 bases short, with 8 bases between. The CDR3 length is 14 residues. Looked up from germline, CDR1 is MDHEN and CDR2 is SYDVKM. Here the CDR3 DNA reads TGTGCCAGCAGTTTACAGGACAGTAATTCACCCCTCCACTTT. Amino acids: CASSLQDSNSPLHF. Full variable domain (outside the CDR3, taken from reference TRBV28 and TRBJ1-6): DVKVTQSSRYLVKRTGEKVFLECVQDMDHENMFWYRQDPGLGLRLIYFSYDVKMKEKGDIPEGYSVSREKKERFSLILESASTNQTSMYLCASSLQDSNSPLHFGNGTRLTVT.

This clone was seen a single time. The chain couples TRBV11-3 to TRBJ2-7, with TRBD1 matching over 10 bases. V dropped 2 bases and J dropped 6; count of bases not matched to a gene: 7. The CDR3 extends over 15 amino acids. Germline loops: CDR1 SGHNT, CDR2 YENEEA. The DNA for the CDR3 is TGTGCCAGCAGCTTAATGGGGACAGGGGATGGCGAGCAGTACTTC. Translated: CASSLMGTGDGEQYF.

The gene calls are TRBV30 and TRBJ2-2, with 8 bases that match TRBD2. Germline lookup yields CDR1 GTSNPN and CDR2 SVGIG (reference sequence). CDR3 length: 15 residues. The junction had 6 bases not matched to a gene; V was cut back by 0 bases and J by 6 bases. The CDR3 protein is CAWSVGSGVPGELFF. The CDR3 DNA follows: TGTGCCTGGAGTGTGGGTAGCGGGGTCCCCGGGGAGCTGTTTTTT.

The gene calls are TRBV29-1 and TRBJ2-2, with TRBD2 matching over 8 bases. V dropped 6 bases and J dropped 7; count of bases not matched to a gene: 7. The length of the CDR3 is 13 residues. CDR1 SQVTM and CDR2 ANQGSEA come from the germline V gene. The DNA of the CDR3 is TGCAGCGTCAAGGGGGGACTAGGCGGGGAGCTGTTTTTT. This translates into CSVKGGLGGELFF.

This chain connects TRBV27 to TRBJ2-3; 9 positions match TRBD1. J was trimmed by 10 bases and V by 2 bases; bases with no gene match: 4. Germline values: CDR1 MNHEY, CDR2 SMNVEV (reference sequence). The length of the CDR3 is 13 residues. CDR3 residues: CASSLNRGLPQYF. The CDR3 DNA reads TGTGCCAGCAGTTTAAACAGGGGGCTTCCGCAGTATTTT.

This clone was seen a few times. The genes are TRBV12-5 and TRBJ1-5, with 10 positions matching TRBD1. This CDR3 has 22 amino acids. The V segment lost 0 bases and the J segment 1 base; nucleotides outside the gene matches: 18. Germline CDR1 and CDR2: LGHNT and FRNRAP. CDR3: CASGLVPASTGGKGQSNQPQHF. The DNA of the CDR3 is TGTGCTAGTGGTTTGGTACCCGCATCGACAGGGGGCAAGGGTCAAAGCAATCAGCCCCAGCATTTT.

This clone was seen a few times. The V call is TRBV6-5, the J call TRBJ1-1, with unresolved D. V was pared by 7 bases and J by 7 bases, with 16 bases between. The CDR3 has 13 amino acids. Germline V gives CDR1 MNHEY, CDR2 SVGAGI. The CDR3 nucleotides read TGTGCCAGCACCCTGGCCCATCGGGGTGAAGCTTTCTTT. Residues: CASTLAHRGEAFF.

The CDR3 loop is CASSLSLGIGNQPQHF. The CDR3 DNA is TGTGCCAGCAGCTTATCTCTGGGCATAGGCAATCAGCCCCAGCATTTT. The chain has TRBV7-9 and TRBJ1-5; unclear D gene. Per the germline V gene, CDR1 is SEHNR and CDR2 is FQNEAQ (reference sequence). The CDR3 extends over 16 amino acids. Trimming removed 2 bases at V and 2 bases at J, with 13 bases between.

The chain's CDR3 is CASSLQGARQPQHF. The CDR3 DNA sequence: TGTGCCAGTAGCCTACAGGGGGCAAGACAGCCCCAGCATTTT. This chain joins TRBV19 and TRBJ1-5, with 9 bases lining up with TRBD1. Germline V CDR1 and CDR2: LNHDA, SQIVND (reference sequence). V shed 6 bases, J shed 7 bases, and the junction held 7 bases outside the gene matches. The CDR3 has 14 amino acids.

The V call is TRBV9, the J call TRBJ1-1; D is ambiguous. The germline gives CDR1 SGDLS, CDR2 YYNGEE. Trimming took off 0 bases at V and 0 bases at J, with 9 bases between the two ends. This CDR3 has 15 residues. For the CDR3, the DNA is TGTGCCAGCAGCGTAGATTCTGGCATGAACACTGAAGCTTTCTTT. It is translated as CASSVDSGMNTEAFF.

Only a few counts were recorded for this clone. The rearrangement uses TRBV29-1 and TRBJ2-5; 8 bases are shared with TRBD1. Germline loops: CDR1 SQVTM, CDR2 ANQGSEA. CDR3 length: 14 residues. The V and J ends lost 5 bases and 4 bases, in that order; junction bases with no gene match: 9. The CDR3 here is CSVQQGAGVETQYF. CDR3 coding DNA: TGCAGCGTTCAGCAGGGGGCGGGTGTAGAGACCCAGTACTTC.

The V call is TRBV5-1, the J call TRBJ2-7, with TRBD1 matching 7 bases. CDR1 and CDR2 from the germline V gene are SGHRS and YFSETQ. V was pared by 1 base and J by 0 bases, with 7 bases of the junction left unmatched. CDR3 length: 16 residues. The CDR3 loop is CASSLSQGTPSYEQYF. For the CDR3, the DNA is TGCGCCAGCAGCTTGTCACAGGGGACCCCCTCCTACGAGCAGTACTTC.

The rearrangement joins TRBV4-3 to TRBJ2-7, with 10 nucleotides matching TRBD1. J lost 2 bases, V lost 4 bases, and 8 bases had no gene match. This CDR3 region has 16 residues. Per the germline V gene, CDR1 is LGHNA and CDR2 is YSLEER. The CDR3 spells CASSRDTGTGAYEQYF. Here the CDR3 DNA reads TGCGCCAGCAGCCGGGATACCGGGACAGGGGCCTACGAGCAGTACTTC.